Reported below is one T cell receptor beta chain. These data belong to a study of blood T cell repertoires in COVID-19. Background on the study: There were acute and convalescent COVID-19 samples, and they came from the United States, Italy and Spain. Sample material is recorded as cDNA or gDNA derived from T cells, B-cell-depleted T cells, or PBMCs.

V shed 2 bases and J shed 4 bases, with 6 bases lying between them. Germline-derived CDR1 and CDR2 are WSHSY and SAAADI. The CDR3 runs 12 residues. Per the authors' pipeline: Nucleated cell counts were estimated from reference gene primer amplification. Profiling relied on immunoSEQ multiplex PCR, and the TCRdb table lists in-frame clones only, not all of them. V, J and clone size were drawn from that table, and D and trimming were deduced from the DNA. There are 280,000 or so clones in the sample; more than 70% occur only once, and roughly 7% lies in the top ten. The TCR was taken from a woman aged 25 to 39 who had recovered from COVID-19. Sequenced: peripheral blood. The V call is TRBV10-2, the J call TRBJ2-7; D not resolved. The CDR3 region has the DNA TGCGCCAGCAGTGAGGGCAGGTACGAGCAGTACTTC. It codes for CASSEGRYEQYF.